The entry that follows covers one T cell receptor (beta chain) sequence. Its antigen is undetermined. Time point defined: cycle 4 day 1 (C4D1), after six to seven weeks of nivolumab. Every one of the patients relapsed after autologous stem cell transplantation (brentuximab vedotin exposure was variable). Magnetic negative selection was used to purify CD4+ T cells from thawed PBMCs. The CDR3 runs to 19 residues. These data are taken from a study of PD-1 blockade in classical Hodgkin lymphoma. Whole-study results and caveats: Those achieving complete response showed baseline diversity like newly diagnosed patients. Researchers reported that CD4+ TCR diversity, though not CD8+, rose significantly by C4D1. Relapsed/refractory patients reportedly had lower baseline diversity than newly diagnosed patients.

TCRdb's copy holds only in-frame clones and misses some; the assay was immunoSEQ multiplex PCR. The sample contains about 25,000 clones, roughly 80% of which appear only once. This material consisted of CD4+ T cells from blood, taken before the fourth cycle of nivolumab. This chain joins TRBV21-1 and TRBJ1-5; the table's D call, TRBD1, was not checked against the DNA. TRBV21-1 is noted as a pseudogene. The receptor's source is a human donor with classical Hodgkin lymphoma. The CDR3 here is CASSGYPDSPPGSNQPQHF. The CDR3 DNA reads as TGTGCCAGCAGCGGGTACCCGGACAGTCCGCCCGGTAGCAATCAGCCCCAGCATTTT.